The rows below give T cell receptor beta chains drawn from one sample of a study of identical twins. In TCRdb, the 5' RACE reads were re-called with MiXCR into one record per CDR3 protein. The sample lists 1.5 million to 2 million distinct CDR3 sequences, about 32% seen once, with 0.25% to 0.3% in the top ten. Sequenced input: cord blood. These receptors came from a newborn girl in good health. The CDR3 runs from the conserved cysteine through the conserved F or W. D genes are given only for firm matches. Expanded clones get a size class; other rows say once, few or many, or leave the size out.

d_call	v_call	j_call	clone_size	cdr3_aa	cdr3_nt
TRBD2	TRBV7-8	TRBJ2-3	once	CASSLVATSGSEDTRYF	TGTGCCAGCAGCTTAGTAGCGACTAGCGGGAGTGAAGATACGCGGTATTTT
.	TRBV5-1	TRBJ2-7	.	CATKLGTGSYEQYF	TGCGCCACCAAGCTCGGGACGGGTTCCTACGAGCAGTACTTC
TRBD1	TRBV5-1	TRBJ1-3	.	CASSLRGTAGNTIYF	TGCGCCAGCAGCTTGCGTGGGACAGCTGGAAACACCATATATTTT
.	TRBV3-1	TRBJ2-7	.	CASSQDLAMAYEQYF	TGTGCCAGCAGCCAAGACCTAGCGATGGCCTACGAGCAGTACTTC
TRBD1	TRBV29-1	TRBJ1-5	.	CSVGTGEQPQHF	TGCAGCGTTGGTACAGGGGAACAGCCCCAGCATTTT
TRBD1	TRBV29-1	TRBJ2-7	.	CSAGGGTGNSYEQYF	TGCAGCGCAGGTGGGGGGACAGGAAACTCCTACGAGCAGTACTTC
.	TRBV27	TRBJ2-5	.	CASSFTSGRDNEQYF	TGTGCCAGCAGTTTCACTTCGGGGAGAGACAATGAGCAGTACTTC
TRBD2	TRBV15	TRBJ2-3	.	CATSRDGPFAGGSTDTQYF	TGTGCCACCAGCAGAGATGGCCCTTTCGCGGGGGGGAGCACAGATACGCAGTATTTT
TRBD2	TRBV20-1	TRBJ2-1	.	CSARDRAGEHNEQFF	TGCAGTGCTAGAGATCGTGCGGGAGAGCACAATGAGCAGTTCTTC
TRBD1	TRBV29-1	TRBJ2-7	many	CSVEGKGQDLYEQYF	TGCAGCGTTGAAGGGAAGGGACAGGACCTCTACGAGCAGTACTTC
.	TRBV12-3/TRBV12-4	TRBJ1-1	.	CASSSPRTRPPNTEAFF	TGTGCCAGCAGCTCGCCCAGGACCCGGCCCCCTAACACTGAAGCTTTCTTT
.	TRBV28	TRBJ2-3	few	CASSTPGSGRGTQYF	TGTGCCAGCAGTACTCCCGGGAGCGGAAGGGGTACGCAGTATTTT
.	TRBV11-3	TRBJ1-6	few	CASSYTPNSPLHF	TGTGCCAGCAGCTATACCCCCAATTCACCCCTCCACTTT
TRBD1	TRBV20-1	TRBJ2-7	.	CSAQNLGQTYEQYF	TGCAGTGCTCAAAATTTGGGACAGACCTACGAGCAGTACTTC
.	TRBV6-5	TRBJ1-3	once	CASRTDSSGNTIYF	TGTGCCAGCAGAACCGACAGCTCTGGAAACACCATATATTTT
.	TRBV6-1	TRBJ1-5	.	CASSEPVGQPQHF	TGTGCCAGCAGTGAACCGGTAGGTCAGCCCCAGCATTTT
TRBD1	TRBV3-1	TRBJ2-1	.	CASSQRQGAGVGNEQFF	TGTGCCAGCAGCCAACGACAGGGGGCAGGAGTAGGCAATGAGCAGTTCTTC
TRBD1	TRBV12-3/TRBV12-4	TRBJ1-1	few	CASSFGRGRTEAFF	TGTGCCAGCAGTTTTGGGAGGGGGCGGACTGAAGCTTTCTTT
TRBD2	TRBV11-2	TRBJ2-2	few	CASSPLRLAANTGELFF	TGTGCCAGCAGCCCCCTGCGACTAGCAGCGAACACCGGGGAGCTGTTTTTT
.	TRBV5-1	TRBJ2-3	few	CASRNQRGDTQYF	TGCGCCAGCAGAAACCAACGGGGAGATACGCAGTATTTT
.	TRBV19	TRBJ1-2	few	CASIGGNYGYTF	TGTGCCAGTATCGGGGGTAACTATGGCTACACCTTC
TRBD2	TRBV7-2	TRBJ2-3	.	CASSLRPGGAGDTQYF	TGTGCCAGCAGCTTAAGACCGGGGGGGGCCGGAGATACGCAGTATTTT
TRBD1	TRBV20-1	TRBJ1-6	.	CSATTGDSPLHF	TGCAGTGCAACGACAGGGGACTCACCCCTCCACTTT
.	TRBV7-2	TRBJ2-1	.	CASSPKTGFLRVTYNEQFF	TGTGCCAGCAGCCCTAAGACAGGATTCCTTAGGGTAACCTACAATGAGCAGTTCTTC
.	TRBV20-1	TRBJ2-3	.	CSASSLPSTDTQYF	TGCAGTGCTTCCAGCCTCCCTAGCACAGATACGCAGTATTTT
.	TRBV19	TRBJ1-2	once	CASSITADNAYGYTF	TGTGCCAGTAGTATAACAGCAGACAACGCCTATGGCTACACCTTC
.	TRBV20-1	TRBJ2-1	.	CSARAPWLVDEQFF	TGCAGTGCTAGGGCCCCATGGCTAGTTGATGAGCAGTTCTTC
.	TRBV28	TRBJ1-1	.	CASRLGHMNTEAFF	TGTGCCAGCAGACTGGGTCACATGAACACTGAAGCTTTCTTT
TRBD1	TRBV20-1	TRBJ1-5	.	CSATGTGLGQPQHF	TGCAGTGCTACCGGGACAGGGCTTGGGCAGCCCCAGCATTTT
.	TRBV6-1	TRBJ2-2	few	CASKTGNTGELFF	TGTGCCAGCAAGACAGGCAACACCGGGGAGCTGTTTTTT
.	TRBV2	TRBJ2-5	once	CASGTGTSYNEQYF	TGTGCCAGCGGTACCGGGACCTCTTACAATGAGCAGTACTTC
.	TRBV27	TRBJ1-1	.	CASSLRVLAEAFF	TGTGCCAGCAGTTTACGAGTTTTGGCTGAAGCTTTCTTT
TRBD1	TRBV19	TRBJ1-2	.	CASSAQGDGYTF	TGTGCCAGTAGTGCTCAGGGGGATGGCTACACCTTC
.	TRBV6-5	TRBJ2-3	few	CASSQTWDTQYF	TGTGCCAGCAGCCAGACCTGGGATACGCAGTATTTT
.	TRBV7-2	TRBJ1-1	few	CASSLSNVLNTEAFF	TGTGCCAGCAGCTTATCCAACGTATTGAACACTGAAGCTTTCTTT
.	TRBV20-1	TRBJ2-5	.	CSASRDQMETQYF	TGCAGTGCTAGCAGAGACCAGATGGAGACCCAGTACTTC
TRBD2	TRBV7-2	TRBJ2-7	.	CASSFRTSGSYNEQYF	TGTGCCAGCAGTTTCCGGACTAGCGGCTCCTACAATGAGCAGTACTTC
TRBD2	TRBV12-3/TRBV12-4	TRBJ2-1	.	CASSLAGGPRGEQFF	TGTGCCAGCAGTTTAGCGGGAGGGCCGAGGGGTGAGCAGTTCTTC
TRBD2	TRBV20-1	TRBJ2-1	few	CSAERGGAYNEQFF	TGCAGTGCTGAGCGGGGGGGCGCCTACAATGAGCAGTTCTTC
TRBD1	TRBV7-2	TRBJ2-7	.	CASSMTGNSYEQYF	TGTGCCAGCAGCATGACAGGGAACTCCTACGAGCAGTACTTC
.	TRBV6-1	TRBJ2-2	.	CASIPGVGNTGELFF	TGTGCCAGCATCCCAGGGGTGGGGAACACCGGGGAGCTGTTTTTT
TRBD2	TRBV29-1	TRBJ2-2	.	CSASRASGKAGELFF	TGCAGCGCCTCGAGGGCTAGCGGGAAGGCCGGGGAGCTGTTTTTT
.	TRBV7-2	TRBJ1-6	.	CASSLVTDYNSPLHF	TGTGCCAGCAGCTTAGTCACGGATTATAATTCACCCCTCCACTTT
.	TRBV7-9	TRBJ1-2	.	CASSLFPANYGYTF	TGTGCCAGCAGCTTATTTCCAGCTAACTATGGCTACACCTTC
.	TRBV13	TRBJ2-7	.	CASSLGGELNEQYF	TGTGCCAGCAGCTTAGGTGGCGAACTCAATGAGCAGTACTTC
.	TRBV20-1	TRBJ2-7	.	CSARSGASSYEQYF	TGCAGTGCTAGAAGTGGTGCGTCCTCCTACGAGCAGTACTTC